This entry describes one T cell receptor beta chain. This clonotype came up a few times. It lacks a known antigen. No base qualities exist here, and no much larger clone lies one base off it. The reads were generated on an Illumina NovaSeq 6000. TCR cDNA was synthesized by 5'RACE template switching, through which a universal primer site and unique molecular identifiers were introduced. cDNA synthesis was primed from both the TCR alpha and TCR beta constant segments. Libraries were amplified in two PCR steps, with sample barcodes and sequencing adapters added in the second step. Sequencing of libraries was done on Illumina HiSeq 2500 (2x100 bp) or NovaSeq (2x150 bp). The original pipeline was this. MIGEC handled demultiplexing of reads and collapsing into UMI consensus sequences, while MiXCR performed V(D)J alignment. Vaccine-responding clonotypes were identified with edgeR using replicate PBMC samples, with FDR below 0.01 and a log2 fold change above 5 up to day 15 being required. Bulk clonotypes were assigned CD4 or CD8 identity according to which sequenced CD4 or CD8 repertoire held them at higher abundance. TCRdb reworked the public reads: Q25 trimming with fastp, MiXCR clone assembly, productive beta chains retained. Rows are combined by CDR3 protein, so each entry shows the most common genes and DNA. What appears here as the V and J calls and clone size reflects TCRdb's work, not the paper's. In this sample the table shows 150,000 to 200,000 distinct CDR3 sequences, 9.3% of which occur a single time. Of the sample, roughly a third falls within the top ten clones.

The sample comes from a study of T cells after yellow fever vaccination (dated by TCRdb to between 2019 and 2020). For the wider study: The SMART-Seq v4 Ultra Low Input RNA kit was used to prepare libraries from fractions with low cell numbers. To follow T-cell clones before and after primary and booster YFV17D yellow fever vaccination, bulk TCR alpha and beta repertoires were sequenced over time. The cohort comprised two healthy male donors, one aged 18 to 30 and one aged 30 to 40 years. Blood was collected at multiple timepoints before and after primary and secondary immunization, and bulk PBMC replicates and cell subsets were isolated. Paper-wide results and their limitations: Computational filtering was required because FACS-sorted repertoires could contain abundant contaminating clonotypes from the bulk population. A small fraction of clonotypes showed up in both the CD4 and CD8 compartments, probably as a result of convergent recombination. Only a couple of donors were included in the study, so the extent to which the findings can be generalized is limited. Most clones expanded after primary vaccination were re-detected after the booster (just under 97% of CD4 and approximately 85% of CD8), suggesting broad memory maintenance. The secondary T-cell response was weaker than the primary response but faster, peaking on day 5 instead of day 15.

Via the germline V gene (reference sequence), CDR1 is LNHNV and CDR2 YYDKDF. Reading from cysteine to phenylalanine, the CDR3 counts 15 amino acids. Of all the DNA, just the CDR3 is kept, 45 bases in frame from base 1. Relative to germline, V is missing 5 bases and J is missing 6 bases, with 10 bases of the junction outside any gene match. The treatment or condition label for this specimen denotes: live attenuated yellow fever vaccine strain. PBMCs were isolated from peripheral blood using a standard Ficoll-Paque protocol. CD4 and CD8 T-cell fractions were isolated with Dynabeads CD4 and CD8 positive selection kits. RNA was extracted with TriZol from bulk PBMCs, CD4 and CD8 fractions, and dextramer-positive and dextramer-negative fractions.

This specimen consisted of CD8+ T cells sorted from PBMCs, obtained 45 days after the yellow fever booster vaccination. The clonotype comes from a man aged 18-30 years who received the YFV17D yellow fever vaccine. This receptor chain uses TRBV15 and TRBJ2-7, with 10 middle bases fitting TRBD1. The CDR3 region reads CATSFRTGGTFEQYF. The DNA is as follows: TGTGCCACCAGCTTCCGGACAGGGGGGACTTTCGAGCAGTACTTC.